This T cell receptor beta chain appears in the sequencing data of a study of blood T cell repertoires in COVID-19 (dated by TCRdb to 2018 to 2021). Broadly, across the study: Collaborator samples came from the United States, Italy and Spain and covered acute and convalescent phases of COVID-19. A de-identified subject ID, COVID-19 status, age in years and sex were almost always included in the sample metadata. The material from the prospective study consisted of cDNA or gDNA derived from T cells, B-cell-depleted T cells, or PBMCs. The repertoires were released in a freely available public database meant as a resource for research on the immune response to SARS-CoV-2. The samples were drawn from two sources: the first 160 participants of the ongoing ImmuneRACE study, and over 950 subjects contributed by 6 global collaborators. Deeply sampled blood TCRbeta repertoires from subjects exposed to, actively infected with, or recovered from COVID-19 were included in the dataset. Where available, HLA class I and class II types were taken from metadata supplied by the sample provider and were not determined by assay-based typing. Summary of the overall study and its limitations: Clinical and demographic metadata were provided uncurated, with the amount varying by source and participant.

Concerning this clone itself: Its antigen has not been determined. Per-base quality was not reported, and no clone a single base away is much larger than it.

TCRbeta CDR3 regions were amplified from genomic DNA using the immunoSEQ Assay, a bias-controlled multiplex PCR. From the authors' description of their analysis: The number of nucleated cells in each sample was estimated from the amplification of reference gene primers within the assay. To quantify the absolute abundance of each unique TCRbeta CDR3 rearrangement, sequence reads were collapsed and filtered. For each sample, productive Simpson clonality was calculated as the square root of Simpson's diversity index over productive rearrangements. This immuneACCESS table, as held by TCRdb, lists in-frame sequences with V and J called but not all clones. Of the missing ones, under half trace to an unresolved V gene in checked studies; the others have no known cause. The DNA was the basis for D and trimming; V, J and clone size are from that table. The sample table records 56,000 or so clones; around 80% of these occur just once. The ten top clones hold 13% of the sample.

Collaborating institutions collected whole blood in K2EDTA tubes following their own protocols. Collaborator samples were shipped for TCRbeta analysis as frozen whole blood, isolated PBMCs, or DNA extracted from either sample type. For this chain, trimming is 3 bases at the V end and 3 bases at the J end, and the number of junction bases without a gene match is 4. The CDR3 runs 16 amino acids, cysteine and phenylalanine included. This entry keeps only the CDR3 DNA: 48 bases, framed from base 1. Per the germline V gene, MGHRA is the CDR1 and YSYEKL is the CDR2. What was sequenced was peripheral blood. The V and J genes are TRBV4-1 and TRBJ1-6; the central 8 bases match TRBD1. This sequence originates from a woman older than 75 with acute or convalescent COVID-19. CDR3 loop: CASSHIQGDYNSPLHF. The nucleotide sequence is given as TGCGCCAGCAGCCACATACAGGGGGACTATAATTCACCCCTCCACTTT.